Given below is one T cell receptor (beta chain) in context. Its antigen is not known. The sample comes from a study of monozygotic twins with inflammatory bowel disease. Study results and limitations: Especially with disease activity, IBD patients had fewer clonotypes in common with others than healthy twins did. Researchers reported no repertoire similarity difference between concordant and discordant twins, possibly from limited power. Findings did not support one strong IBD-associated signal or clonotype. Discrimination among different T cell subtypes was not achievable.

TCRdb re-called the 5' RACE reads, yielding one record per CDR3 amino acid sequence without DNA. The table counts approximately 420,000 distinct CDR3 sequences; 2% to 3% lies in the top ten. Material: blood. The TCR was taken from a human donor with ulcerative colitis or Crohn's disease, or a healthy co-twin of an affected twin (not recorded which).

Here the CDR3 reads CASSSQAGVGYEQYF. The V and J genes are TRBV5-5 and TRBJ2-7. The CDR3 has 15 amino acids. Germline V gene sequence: CDR1 SGHKS, CDR2 YYEKEE (reference sequence).